These 9 T cell receptor beta chains were all obtained from the same sample, sequenced in a study of CD8 T cells in ankylosing spondylitis. Via MiXCR, TCRdb re-called the 5' RACE reads, giving one row per CDR3 protein. The sample comprises about 170,000 distinct CDR3 sequences, about 17% of which are singletons, and under 9% rests with the top ten. Sequencing was carried out using blood, either unsorted or a sorted T cell fraction (not recorded which). Receptors were obtained from a male donor with ankylosing spondylitis or in good health (not recorded which).

This clonotype occurred many times. CDR3 DNA: TGTGCCATCAGTGAGGGGGGCAGTTTGGACGAGCAGTACTTC. Amino acid sequence: CAISEGGSLDEQYF. The J gene is TRBJ2-7, the V gene TRBV10-3, with D possibly being TRBD1 (6 bases). CDR3 length: 14 residues. Germline V lookup: CDR1 ENHRY, CDR2 SYGVKD. V was clipped by 2 bases and J by 5 bases, with 13 bases between them.

The count of this clonotype is one. The junction departs from the called germline gene at one end, perhaps through a read error. The chain combines TRBV3-1 with TRBJ2-1; TRBD2 aligns across 14 bases. Germline V lookup: CDR1 LGHDT, CDR2 YNNKEL (reference sequence). The CDR3 has 21 amino acids. In DNA, the CDR3 is TGTGTCAGCAGCCCCGGCAACTCCGGGACTAGCGGGAGAGGGAGATACAATGAGCAGTTCTTC. It translates to CVSSPGNSGTSGRGRYNEQFF.

The chain is built from TRBV5-8 and TRBJ1-2, with TRBD1 as a possible D gene (6 bases). Germline CDR1 reads SGHTS; CDR2 reads YDEGEE. Trimming left V 1 base short and J 3 bases short, with 7 bases between. This CDR3 contains 13 residues. CDR3 in DNA: TGTGCCAGCAGCTTGCGGACAGACTATGGCTACACCTTC. Its translation is CASSLRTDYGYTF.

This clonotype was observed at least ten times. The CDR3 coding sequence is TGTGCCAGCAGCTTGGTCTCTGGGGCCAACGTCCTGACTTTC. Translated, it gives CASSLVSGANVLTF. This rearrangement joins TRBV12-3 or TRBV12-4 to TRBJ2-6, with D uncertain. V was pared by 6 bases and J by 0 bases, with 6 bases between. CDR3 length equals 14 residues.

This clonotype was observed a handful of times. The chain links TRBV5-1 to TRBJ2-6; D might be TRBD1 or TRBD2, each matching 5 bases. The CDR3 runs to 17 residues. Germline CDR1 is SGHRS and CDR2 is YFSETQ. The germline V and J ends were trimmed by 6 bases and 4 bases, with 20 bases remaining between them. CDR3 amino acids: CASILGTLRMGANVLTF. The CDR3 DNA reads as TGCGCCAGCATCCTCGGGACGCTAAGGATGGGGGCCAACGTCCTGACTTTC.

This clonotype is a singleton in its sample. The V call is TRBV20-1, the J call TRBJ1-5; D gene unclear. From germline, CDR1 is DFQATT and CDR2 SNEGSKA (reference sequence). There are 14 residues in the CDR3. With 0 bases removed from V and 0 bases from J, the gap between germline ends came to 6 bases. CDR3 nucleotide sequence: TGCAGTGCTAGAGACGTTTTTAGCAATCAGCCCCAGCATTTT. Protein product: CSARDVFSNQPQHF.

This clonotype was seen only a few times. The gene calls are TRBV20-1 and TRBJ1-5; TRBD1 matches at 7 bases. J lost 6 bases, V lost 5 bases, and 7 bases had no gene match. Germline values: CDR1 DFQATT, CDR2 SNEGSKA (reference sequence). The CDR3 totals 13 residues. CDR3 amino acids: CSADRQGRQPQHF. As DNA, the CDR3 is TGCAGTGCTGACCGACAGGGCCGTCAGCCCCAGCATTTT.

The rearrangement uses TRBV2 and TRBJ2-1; TRBD2 agrees at 10 bases. The CDR3 length is 17 residues. CDR1 SNHLY and CDR2 FYNNEI come from the germline V gene. V was clipped by 5 bases and J by 0 bases; unmatched bases: 7. CDR3 region: CASSRTPSGSSYNEQFF. DNA of the CDR3: TGTGCCAGCAGTAGAACTCCTAGCGGGAGCTCCTACAATGAGCAGTTCTTC.

This sequence joins TRBV6-6 and TRBJ2-2, with 11 bases identical to TRBD2. The trim removed 5 bases at V and 5 bases at J, leaving 7 bases unmatched. This CDR3 region has 16 residues. Per germline, CDR1 MNHNY and CDR2 SVGAGI (reference sequence). The CDR3 loop is CASSTRLAGKTGELFF. The CDR3 DNA follows: TGTGCCAGCAGTACCCGACTAGCGGGAAAAACCGGGGAGCTGTTTTTT.